Following are 32 T cell receptor beta chains from one sample sequenced in a study of T cell responses to AZD1222 COVID-19 vaccine. Sequenced by immunoSEQ multiplex PCR; TCRdb stores in-frame clones only, minus some. Here the sample spans about 140,000 clones, 89% being singletons. Specimen: peripheral blood, collected on day 0 of AZD1222 vaccination. The source of these receptors is an adult in good health.

The gene calls are TRBV7-9 and TRBJ1-2; D is uncertain. This CDR3 has 15 residues. Germline V gene sequence: CDR1 SEHNR, CDR2 FQNEAQ (reference sequence). Trimming removed 0 bases from V and 6 bases from J, with 14 bases in between. CDR3 amino acids: CASSLAYGTRNGYTF. The DNA of the CDR3 is TGTGCCAGCAGCTTAGCCTACGGAACACGGAATGGCTACACCTTC.

As regards this clone: The DNA is left out, because the CDR3 cannot be placed on it with certainty; the CDR3 is given as TCRdb lists it. The chain couples TRBV21-1 to TRBJ2-1. TRBV21-1 is deemed a pseudogene. The CDR3 has 17 amino acids, counting both end residues. The chain's CDR3 is CASSKDVGTGTYNEQFF.

The rearrangement links TRBV29-1 to TRBJ2-7, with 8 bases matching TRBD2. This CDR3 has 15 residues. V dropped 3 bases and J dropped 0; count of bases not matched to a gene: 7. Per germline, CDR1 SQVTM and CDR2 ANQGSEA. The CDR3 nucleotides are TGCAGCGTTGAGCTCATAGCGGGAAACTCCTACGAGCAGTACTTC. Translation: CSVELIAGNSYEQYF.

This chain links TRBV7-3 with TRBJ2-1; 8 bases are a match to TRBD2. Germline values: CDR1 SGHTA, CDR2 FQGTGA. V trimming: 4 bases; J trimming: 0 bases; junction bases outside the gene matches: 5. The CDR3 has 16 residues. CDR3 loop: CASSSPGLDSYNEQFF. The CDR3 DNA reads as TGTGCCAGCAGCTCGCCGGGACTAGACTCCTACAATGAGCAGTTCTTC.

In its sample, this clone was seen once. The chain joins TRBV18 to TRBJ1-1; perhaps TRBD1 as D (5 bases). The ends were cut back, 2 bases at V and 8 bases at J, with 15 bases in the middle. In germline, CDR1 is KGHSH, CDR2 LQKENI. The CDR3 spans 14 residues. CDR3 bases: TGTGCCAGCTCACCAACGGGGAACCAGGGAGAAGCTTTCTTT. This sequence encodes CASSPTGNQGEAFF.

The chain uses TRBV5-6 and TRBJ1-2, with TRBD1 matching over 8 bases. Germline trimming cut 2 bases from V and 3 bases from J; bases unmatched to any gene: 6. Germline CDR1 and CDR2: SGHDT and YYEEEE. This CDR3 comprises 15 residues. The chain's CDR3 is CASSFAGQVYYGYTF. CDR3 DNA sequence: TGTGCCAGCAGCTTCGCGGGACAGGTTTACTATGGCTACACCTTC.

The gene calls are TRBV21-1 and TRBJ1-2. TRBV21-1 is flagged as a pseudogene. This CDR3 comprises 17 residues. CDR3 nucleotide sequence: TGTGCCAACTTACTTTCCGCGGGGGGCAGAGTATCGTATGGCTACACCTTC. Translation gives CANLLSAGGRVSYGYTF.

This chain joins TRBV19 and TRBJ1-4; 7 bases line up with TRBD1. The V and J ends lost 1 base and 8 bases, in that order; junction bases with no gene match: 13. Germline assignment: CDR1 LNHDA and CDR2 SQIVND (reference sequence). This CDR3 comprises 17 residues. The CDR3, as DNA: TGTGCCAGTAGTATAGGTACAGGGGCGTTTAGGGAGGAAAAACTGTTTTTT. It yields the protein CASSIGTGAFREEKLFF.

The J gene is TRBJ2-2, the V gene TRBV7-9; D is perhaps TRBD1 (6 bases). Germline-derived CDR1 and CDR2 are SEHNR and FQNEAQ (reference sequence). Trimming cost V 2 bases and J 6 bases, with 19 bases left between them. The CDR3 is 17 amino acids. CDR3 nucleotides: TGTGCCAGCAGCTTATGGACCGTCAGGGGTAAAGCCGGGGAGCTGTTTTTT. Amino acids: CASSLWTVRGKAGELFF. Drawing the rest from reference TRBV7-9 and TRBJ2-2, the complete variable domain is DTGVSQNPRHKITKRGQNVTFRCDPISEHNRLYWYRQTLGQGPEFLTYFQNEAQLEKSRLLSDRFSAERPKGSFSTLEIQRTEQGDSAMYLCASSLWTVRGKAGELFFGEGSRLTVL.

This chain connects TRBV27 to TRBJ2-7; D is undetermined. V lost 0 bases to trimming and J lost 1 base, with 10 bases between them. The CDR3 consists of 15 residues. Germline V gene lookup returns CDR1 MNHEY and CDR2 SMNVEV (reference sequence). The CDR3 DNA sequence: TGTGCCAGCAGTTTATCTGGATGGCAGTCCTACGAGCAGTACTTC. Translation: CASSLSGWQSYEQYF.

CDR3 sequence reads: CASSKDEGRNEQFF. The CDR3 region has the DNA TGTGCCAGCAGCAAGGACGAGGGTCGGAATGAGCAGTTCTTC. The V and J genes are TRBV7-9 and TRBJ2-1; D might be TRBD2 (5 bases). Trimming stripped 5 bases from V and 7 bases from J, with 15 bases between. CDR1 and CDR2 (germline): SEHNR, FQNEAQ (reference sequence). CDR3 length equals 14 residues. Drawing the rest from reference TRBV7-9 and TRBJ2-1, the complete variable domain is DTGVSQNPRHKITKRGQNVTFRCDPISEHNRLYWYRQTLGQGPEFLTYFQNEAQLEKSRLLSDRFSAERPKGSFSTLEIQRTEQGDSAMYLCASSKDEGRNEQFFGPGTRLTVL.

This clone appeared once. The chain employs TRBV18 and TRBJ2-7, with 11 bases fitting TRBD1. CDR3 length: 16 residues. V was pared by 2 bases and J by 6 bases, with 9 bases of the junction left unmatched. CDR1 is KGHSH, CDR2 LQKENI, per germline. In DNA, the CDR3 is TGTGCCAGCTCACCAATCGTCTGGACAGGGGGCTCCGAGCAGTACTTC. Amino acid sequence: CASSPIVWTGGSEQYF.

The chain is built from TRBV5-5 and TRBJ2-1; 13 bases match TRBD2. The V segment lost 4 bases and the J segment 7 bases; nucleotides outside the gene matches: 11. The CDR3 has 17 residues. CDR1 and CDR2 from the germline V gene are SGHKS and YYEKEE (reference sequence). CDR3 amino acids: CASSPGPGTSGVNEQFF. CDR3 coding DNA: TGTGCCAGCAGCCCGGGACCCGGGACTAGCGGGGTTAATGAGCAGTTCTTC.

The chain couples TRBV5-5 to TRBJ2-5; D is perhaps TRBD1 (5 bases). CDR3 length equals 14 residues. Trimming stripped 2 bases from V and 5 bases from J, with 13 bases between. Germline V gene lookup returns CDR1 SGHKS and CDR2 YYEKEE (reference sequence). The CDR3 coding sequence is TGTGCCAGCAGCTTCAATCAGGGCGGCGAGACCCAGTACTTC. It encodes CASSFNQGGETQYF.

J is TRBJ2-1 and V is TRBV15; 12 bases are a match to TRBD2. The CDR3 covers 16 residues. From germline, CDR1 is LNHNV and CDR2 YYDKDF (reference sequence). Trimming cost V 1 base and J 4 bases; bases outside gene matches: 2. CDR3 bases: TGTGCCACCAGCAGAGGACTAGCGGGGGATTACAATGAGCAGTTCTTC. Its translation is CATSRGLAGDYNEQFF.

V and J are TRBV6-5 and TRBJ2-1; TRBD1 matches at 7 bases. Germline CDR1 reads MNHEY; CDR2 reads SVGAGI. CDR3 length: 12 amino acids. With V trimmed by 9 bases and J by 4 bases, 3 bases remained unmatched. The CDR3 nucleotides read TGTGCCAGTTCGGACAGGTACAATGAGCAGTTCTTC. It encodes CASSDRYNEQFF.

The rearrangement links TRBV5-6 to TRBJ1-1; the D gene is possibly TRBD1 (6 bases). Per the germline V gene, CDR1 is SGHDT and CDR2 is YYEEEE. This CDR3 spans 12 amino acids. V was clipped by 3 bases and J by 10 bases, with 13 bases between them. As DNA, the CDR3 is TGTGCCAGCAGCTACGGGTCCAGGGGAGCTTTCTTT. The encoded protein is CASSYGSRGAFF.

The chain combines TRBV3-1 (or the pseudogene TRBV3-2) with TRBJ1-1; D might be TRBD1 (5 bases). Trimming removed 4 bases at V and 1 base at J, with 16 bases between. Germline values: CDR1 LGHDT, CDR2 YNNKEL (reference sequence). This CDR3 is 16 amino acids long. The CDR3 loop is CASSRLFTGQNTEAFF. The CDR3 nucleotides are TGTGCCAGCAGCCGACTATTTACCGGACAGAACACTGAAGCTTTCTTT.

This chain connects TRBV29-1 to TRBJ2-7; D perhaps matches TRBD1 (6 bases). The CDR3 contains 15 residues. Trimming shortened V by 5 bases and J by 4 bases, and 21 bases separated the two germline ends. Germline-derived CDR1 and CDR2 are SQVTM and ANQGSEA. The CDR3 coding sequence is TGCAGCGTTTCCGGGACACCACAAGGGTTTTACGAGCAGTACTTC. It codes for CSVSGTPQGFYEQYF.

The V call is TRBV11-2, the J call TRBJ1-1; 7 bases are shared with TRBD1. The CDR3 has 16 residues. V was pared by 10 bases and J by 0 bases, with 14 bases of the junction left unmatched. In germline, CDR1 is SGHAT, CDR2 FQNNGV. The CDR3 loop is CATTRGLGSMNTEAFF. For the CDR3, the DNA is TGTGCCACCACCAGGGGGTTGGGGTCCATGAACACTGAAGCTTTCTTT.

V gene TRBV25-1 combines with J gene TRBJ2-7; 7 bases are shared with TRBD2. Germline trimming cut 3 bases from V and 5 bases from J; bases unmatched to any gene: 7. Germline-derived CDR1 and CDR2 are MGHDK and SYGVNS. The CDR3 has 14 residues. CDR3 residues: CASSDVGRGDEQYF. As DNA, the CDR3 is TGTGCCAGCAGTGACGTGGGGAGGGGTGACGAGCAGTACTTC.

As DNA, the CDR3 is TGCGCCAGCAGCTTCCAGACGGCAGGGCCGCTGACGGGGACTGAAGCTTTCTTT. Translated, it gives CASSFQTAGPLTGTEAFF. This rearrangement joins TRBV5-1 to TRBJ1-1, with a possible D match to TRBD1 (5 bases). CDR1 is SGHRS, CDR2 YFSETQ, per germline. The length of the CDR3 is 18 residues. The germline V and J ends were trimmed by 2 bases and 5 bases, with 25 bases remaining between them. Supplemented by reference TRBV5-1 and TRBJ1-1, the full variable domain reads KAGVTQTPRYLIKTRGQQVTLSCSPISGHRSVSWYQQTPGQGLQFLFEYFSETQRNKGNFPGRFSGRQFSNSRSEMNVSTLELGDSALYLCASSFQTAGPLTGTEAFFGQGTRLTVV.

The chain joins TRBV5-4 to TRBJ1-3, with 7 bases lining up with TRBD1. V dropped 6 bases and J dropped 0; count of bases not matched to a gene: 6. This CDR3 is built from 15 residues. Per the germline V gene, CDR1 is SGHNT and CDR2 is YYREEE (reference sequence). CDR3 sequence: CASKQGPSSGNTIYF. CDR3 sequence (DNA): TGTGCCAGCAAACAGGGGCCCAGCTCTGGAAACACCATATATTTT. Drawing the rest from reference TRBV5-4 and TRBJ1-3, the complete variable domain is ETGVTQSPTHLIKTRGQQVTLRCSSQSGHNTVSWYQQALGQGPQFIFQYYREEENGRGNFPPRFSGLQFPNYSSELNVNALELDDSALYLCASKQGPSSGNTIYFGEGSWLTVV.

The chain uses TRBV10-3 and TRBJ1-2; D is unclear. Trimming shortened V by 4 bases and J by 5 bases, and 8 bases separated the two germline ends. Germline V lookup: CDR1 ENHRY, CDR2 SYGVKD. The length of the CDR3 is 12 residues. The CDR3 sequence: CAISAGFYGYTF. CDR3 DNA: TGTGCCATCAGTGCAGGATTTTATGGCTACACCTTC.

The chain has TRBV27 and TRBJ2-5; tentatively, D is TRBD2 (6 bases). Trimming removed 6 bases at V and 1 base at J, with 21 bases between. The CDR3 is 17 residues long. The germline V gene has CDR1 MNHEY and CDR2 SMNVEV (reference sequence). CDR3 sequence reads: CASSRTRGTAFQETQYF. The CDR3 DNA follows: TGTGCCAGCAGCCGGACCCGCGGGACCGCGTTCCAAGAGACCCAGTACTTC.

CDR3 nucleotide sequence: TGTGCCAGCAGTGATTTTGCGCAGACTAATGAAAAACTGTTTTTT. Translation: CASSDFAQTNEKLFF. The V gene is TRBV6-1, the J gene TRBJ1-4; no clear D. Looked up from germline, CDR1 is MNHNS and CDR2 is SASEGT. The CDR3 has 15 residues. V lost 3 bases and J lost 2, with 10 bases in between.

The chain joins TRBV4-1 to TRBJ1-6; a possible D gene is TRBD1 (6 bases). Germline V gene sequence: CDR1 MGHRA, CDR2 YSYEKL. V lost 6 bases to trimming and J lost 7 bases, with 16 bases between them. CDR3 length: 15 residues. The CDR3 DNA reads TGCGCCAGCAGTCACCCGAGGGGGTCAAATTCACCCCTCCACTTT. This codes for CASSHPRGSNSPLHF.

This chain joins TRBV6-5 and TRBJ2-1; no firm D call. Trimming took 7 bases from V and 8 from J, leaving 21 bases between them. The CDR3 is 15 amino acids. Germline V CDR1 and CDR2: MNHEY, SVGAGI. Here the CDR3 reads CASTLAPAEADEQFF. CDR3 bases: TGTGCCAGCACCCTGGCCCCAGCCGAAGCAGATGAGCAGTTCTTC.

CDR3 bases: TGCAGCGTTACTAGCGCCAATCAGCCCCAGCATTTT. It encodes CSVTSANQPQHF. This chain joins TRBV29-1 and TRBJ1-5; D remains ambiguous. The CDR3 runs 12 residues. CDR1 and CDR2 from the germline V gene are SQVTM and ANQGSEA. The ends were cut back, 5 bases at V and 3 bases at J, with 8 bases in the middle. The full variable domain, rest sourced from reference TRBV29-1 and TRBJ1-5, is SAVISQKPSRDICQRGTSLTIQCQVDSQVTMMFWYRQQPGQSLTLIATANQGSEATYESGFVIDKFPISRPNLTFSTLTVSNMSPEDSSIYLCSVTSANQPQHFGDGTRLSIL.

V gene TRBV30 combines with J gene TRBJ1-2; D gene uncertain. Germline values: CDR1 GTSNPN, CDR2 SVGIG (reference sequence). The germline V and J ends were trimmed by 0 bases and 2 bases, with 7 bases remaining between them. This CDR3 has 13 residues. In nucleotides, the CDR3 is TGTGCCTGGAGTGTAGGTATCAACTATGGCTACACCTTC. Residues: CAWSVGINYGYTF.

J is TRBJ1-2 and V is TRBV19; D uncertain. This CDR3 comprises 14 residues. Germline V lookup: CDR1 LNHDA, CDR2 SQIVND (reference sequence). The V gene lost 7 bases and the J gene lost 3 bases, with 15 bases spanning the gap. CDR3 in DNA: TGTGCCAGTACCGAACGGACTGGCTACTATGGCTACACCTTC. Protein: CASTERTGYYGYTF.

This clone occurred a few times. The gene calls are TRBV19 and TRBJ2-5; 8 nucleotides match TRBD2. Trimming removed 5 bases from V and 5 bases from J; junction bases left unmatched: 13. Germline V gives CDR1 LNHDA, CDR2 SQIVND (reference sequence). The CDR3 contains 16 residues. The CDR3, as DNA: TGTGCCAGTAGTCCAAGAGCGGGGGCCTATTCGGAGACCCAGTACTTC. Translation: CASSPRAGAYSETQYF.